This TCR beta chain is from a study of blood T cell repertoires in COVID-19. For the study at large: Both acute and convalescent COVID-19 samples were obtained from the United States, Italy and Spain.

TCRdb's copy holds only in-frame clones and misses some; the assay was immunoSEQ multiplex PCR. Of about 120,000 clones in the sample, more than 85% were seen once. V was pared by 2 bases and J by 4 bases, with 12 bases between. The germline V gene has CDR1 SGHKS and CDR2 YYEKEE (reference sequence). The CDR3 length is 14 residues. Sequencing was done on a sample of peripheral blood. The origin of this receptor is a human donor with acute or convalescent COVID-19. The donor label of this sample is uncertain. The V call is TRBV5-5, the J call TRBJ1-1, with D perhaps matching TRBD1 (5 bases). As DNA, the CDR3 is TGTGCCAGCAGCTTACAGGATTCGTCCACTGAAGCTTTCTTT. This translates into CASSLQDSSTEAFF.